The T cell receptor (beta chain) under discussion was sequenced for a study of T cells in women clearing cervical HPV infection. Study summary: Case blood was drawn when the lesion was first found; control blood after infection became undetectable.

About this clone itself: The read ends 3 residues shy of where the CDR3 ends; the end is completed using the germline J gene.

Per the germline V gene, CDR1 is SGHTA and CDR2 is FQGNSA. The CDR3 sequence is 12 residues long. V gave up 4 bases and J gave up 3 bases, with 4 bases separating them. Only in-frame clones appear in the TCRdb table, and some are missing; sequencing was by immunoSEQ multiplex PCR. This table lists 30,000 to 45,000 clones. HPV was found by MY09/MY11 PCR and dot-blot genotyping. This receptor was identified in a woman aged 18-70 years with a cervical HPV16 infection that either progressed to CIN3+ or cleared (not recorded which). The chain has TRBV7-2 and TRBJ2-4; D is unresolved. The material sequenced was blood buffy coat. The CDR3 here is CASSYGKNIQYF. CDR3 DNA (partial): TGTGCCAGCAGCTACGGCAAAAACATT.